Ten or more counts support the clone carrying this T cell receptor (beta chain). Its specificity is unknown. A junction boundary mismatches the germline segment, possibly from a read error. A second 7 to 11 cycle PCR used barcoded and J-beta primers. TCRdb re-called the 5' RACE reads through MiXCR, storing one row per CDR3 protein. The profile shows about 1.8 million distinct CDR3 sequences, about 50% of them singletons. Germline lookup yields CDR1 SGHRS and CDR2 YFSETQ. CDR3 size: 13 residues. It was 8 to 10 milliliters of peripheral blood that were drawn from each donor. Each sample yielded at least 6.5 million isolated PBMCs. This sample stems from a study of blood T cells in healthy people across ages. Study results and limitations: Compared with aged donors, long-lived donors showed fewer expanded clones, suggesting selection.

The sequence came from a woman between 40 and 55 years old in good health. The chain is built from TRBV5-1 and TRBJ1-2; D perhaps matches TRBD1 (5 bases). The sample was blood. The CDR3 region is CASSLGQGSGYTF. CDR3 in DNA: TGTGCCAGCAGCTTAGGGCAGGGCTCTGGCTACACCTTC.